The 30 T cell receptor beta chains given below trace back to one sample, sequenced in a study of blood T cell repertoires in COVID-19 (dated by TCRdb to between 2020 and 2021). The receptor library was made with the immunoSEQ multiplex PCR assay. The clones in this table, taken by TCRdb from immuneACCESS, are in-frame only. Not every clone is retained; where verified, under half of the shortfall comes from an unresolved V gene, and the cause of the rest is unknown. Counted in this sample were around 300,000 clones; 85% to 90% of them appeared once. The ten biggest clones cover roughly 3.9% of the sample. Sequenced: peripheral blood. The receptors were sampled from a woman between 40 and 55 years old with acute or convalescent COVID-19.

The CDR3, as DNA: TGCGCCAGCAGCCAGGAGCGACTAGCGGGTTACGAGCAGTACGTC. This sequence encodes CASSQERLAGYEQYV. V gene TRBV4-1 combines with J gene TRBJ2-7; 10 positions match TRBD2. Looked up from germline, CDR1 is MGHRA and CDR2 is YSYEKL. The trim removed 3 bases at V and 4 bases at J, leaving 6 bases unmatched. This CDR3 contains 15 residues.

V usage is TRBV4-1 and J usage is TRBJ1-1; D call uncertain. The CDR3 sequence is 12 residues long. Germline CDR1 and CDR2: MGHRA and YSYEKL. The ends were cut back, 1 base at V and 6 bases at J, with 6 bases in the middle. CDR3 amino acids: CASSQGRAEAFF. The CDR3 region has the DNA TGCGCCAGCAGCCAAGGGAGAGCTGAAGCTTTCTTT.

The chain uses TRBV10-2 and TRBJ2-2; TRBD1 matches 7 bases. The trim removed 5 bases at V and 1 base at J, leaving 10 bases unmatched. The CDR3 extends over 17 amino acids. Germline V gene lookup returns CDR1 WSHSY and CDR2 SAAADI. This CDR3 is CASSLFDRAGNTGELFF. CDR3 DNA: TGCGCCAGCAGTCTTTTTGACAGGGCGGGGAACACCGGGGAGCTGTTTTTT.

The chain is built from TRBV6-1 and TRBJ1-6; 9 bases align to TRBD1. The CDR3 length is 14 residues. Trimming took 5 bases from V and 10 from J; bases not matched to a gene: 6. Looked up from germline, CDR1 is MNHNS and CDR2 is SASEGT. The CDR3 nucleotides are TGTGCCAGCAGTCCGGACAGGGGCAGCTCACCCCTCCACTTT. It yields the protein CASSPDRGSSPLHF.

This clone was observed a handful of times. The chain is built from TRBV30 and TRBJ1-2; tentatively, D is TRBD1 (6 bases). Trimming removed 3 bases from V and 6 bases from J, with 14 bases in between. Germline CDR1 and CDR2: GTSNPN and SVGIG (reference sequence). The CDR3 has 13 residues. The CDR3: CAWRGGGQNGYTF. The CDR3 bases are TGTGCCTGGAGGGGCGGGGGGCAGAATGGCTACACCTTC. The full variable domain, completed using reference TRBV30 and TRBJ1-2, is SQTIHQWPATLVQPVGSPLSLECTVEGTSNPNLYWYRQAAGRGLQLLFYSVGIGQISSEVPQNLSASRPQDRQFILSSKKLLLSDSGFYLCAWRGGGQNGYTFGSGTRLTVV.

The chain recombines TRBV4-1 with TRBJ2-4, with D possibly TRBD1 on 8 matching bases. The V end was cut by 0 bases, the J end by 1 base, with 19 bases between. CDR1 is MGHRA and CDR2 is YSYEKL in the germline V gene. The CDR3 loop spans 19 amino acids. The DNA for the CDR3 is TGCGCCAGCAGCCAAGAGTCCCCCAGGGGGCGGGAGGCCAAAAACATTCAGTACTTC. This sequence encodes CASSQESPRGREAKNIQYF.

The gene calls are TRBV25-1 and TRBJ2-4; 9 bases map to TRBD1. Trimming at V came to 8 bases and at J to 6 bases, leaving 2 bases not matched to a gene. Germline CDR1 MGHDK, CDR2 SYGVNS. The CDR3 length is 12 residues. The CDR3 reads CASLDRGNIQYF. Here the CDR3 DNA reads TGTGCCAGCTTGGACAGGGGAAACATTCAGTACTTC.

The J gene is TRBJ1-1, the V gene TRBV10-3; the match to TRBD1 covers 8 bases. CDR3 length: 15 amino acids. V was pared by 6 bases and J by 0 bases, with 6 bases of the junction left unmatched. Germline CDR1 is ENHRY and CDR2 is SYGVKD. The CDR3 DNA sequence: TGTGCCATCAGCCAGACAGGGGACCTGAACACTGAAGCTTTCTTT. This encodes CAISQTGDLNTEAFF.

This CDR3 reads CASSSKISRGEVYNEQFF. CDR3 sequence (DNA): TGTGCCAGCAGTTCGAAGATATCGCGGGGGGAGGTCTACAATGAGCAGTTCTTC. The gene calls are TRBV11-2 and TRBJ2-1, with 8 nucleotides matching TRBD2. CDR3 length: 18 amino acids. CDR1 is SGHAT and CDR2 is FQNNGV in the germline V gene. V lost 6 bases, J lost 3 bases, and 16 bases stayed unmatched.

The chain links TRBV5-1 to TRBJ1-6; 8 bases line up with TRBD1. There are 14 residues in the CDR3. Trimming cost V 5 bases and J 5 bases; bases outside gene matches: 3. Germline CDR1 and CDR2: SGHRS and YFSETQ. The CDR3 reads CASSQGADNSPLHF. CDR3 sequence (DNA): TGCGCCAGCAGTCAGGGGGCCGATAATTCACCCCTCCACTTT.

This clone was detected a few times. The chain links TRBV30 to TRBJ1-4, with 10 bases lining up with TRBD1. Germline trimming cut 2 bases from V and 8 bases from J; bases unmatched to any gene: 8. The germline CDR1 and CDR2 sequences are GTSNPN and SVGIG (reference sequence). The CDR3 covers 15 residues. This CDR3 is CAWSFPGQGREKLFF. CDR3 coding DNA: TGTGCCTGGAGTTTTCCGGGACAGGGGAGAGAAAAACTGTTTTTT.

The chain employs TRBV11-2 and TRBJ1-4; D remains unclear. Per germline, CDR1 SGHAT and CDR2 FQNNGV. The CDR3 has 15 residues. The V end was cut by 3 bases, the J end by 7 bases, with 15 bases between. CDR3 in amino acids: CASSLSRETREKLFF. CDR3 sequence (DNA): TGTGCCAGCAGCTTGTCCCGGGAGACCCGTGAAAAACTGTTTTTT.

The CDR3 sequence: CASRWQGPGANVLTF. For the CDR3, the DNA is TGTGCCAGCAGATGGCAGGGGCCTGGGGCCAACGTCCTGACTTTC. J is TRBJ2-6 and V is TRBV28; perhaps TRBD1 as D (6 bases). Trimming pared 6 bases from V and 2 bases from J, leaving 11 bases between. The length of the CDR3 is 15 residues. Germline CDR1 is MDHEN and CDR2 is SYDVKM.

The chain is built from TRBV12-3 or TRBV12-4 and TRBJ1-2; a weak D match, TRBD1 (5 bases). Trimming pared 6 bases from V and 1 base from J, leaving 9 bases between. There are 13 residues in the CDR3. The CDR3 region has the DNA TGTGCCAGCAGCCAGGGTGATAACTATGGCTACACCTTC. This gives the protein CASSQGDNYGYTF.

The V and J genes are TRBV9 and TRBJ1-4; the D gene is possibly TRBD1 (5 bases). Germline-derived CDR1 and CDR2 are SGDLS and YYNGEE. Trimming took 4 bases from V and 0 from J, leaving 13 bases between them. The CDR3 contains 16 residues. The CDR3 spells CASSLRGSSTNEKLFF. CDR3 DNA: TGTGCCAGCAGCCTCCGGGGGTCTTCAACTAATGAAAAACTGTTTTTT. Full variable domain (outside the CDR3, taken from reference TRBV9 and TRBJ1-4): DSGVTQTPKHLITATGQRVTLRCSPRSGDLSVYWYQQSLDQGLQFLIQYYNGEERAKGNILERFSAQQFPDLHSELNLSSLELGDSALYFCASSLRGSSTNEKLFFGSGTQLSVL.

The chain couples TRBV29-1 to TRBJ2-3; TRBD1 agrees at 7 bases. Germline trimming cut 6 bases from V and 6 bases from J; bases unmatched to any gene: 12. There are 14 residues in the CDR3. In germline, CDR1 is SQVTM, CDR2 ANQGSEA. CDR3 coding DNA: TGCAGCGTGGCTGACAGGGTGAAAATGGATACGCAGTATTTT. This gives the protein CSVADRVKMDTQYF.

The CDR3 protein is CASSSRQILTNYGYTF. The CDR3 DNA reads TGTGCCAGCAGTTCTCGACAGATCCTTACTAACTATGGCTACACCTTC. The chain employs TRBV11-2 and TRBJ1-2, with a weak D call TRBD1 (5 bases). The CDR3 loop spans 16 amino acids. Between the trimmed V and J ends, which lost 6 bases and 0 bases, there was a span of 17 bases. Germline V gene sequence: CDR1 SGHAT, CDR2 FQNNGV.

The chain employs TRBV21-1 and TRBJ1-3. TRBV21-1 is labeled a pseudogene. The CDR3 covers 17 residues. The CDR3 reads CASSKLSKADSGNTIYF. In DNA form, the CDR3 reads TGTGCCAGCAGCAAATTAAGTAAAGCGGACTCTGGAAACACCATATATTTT.

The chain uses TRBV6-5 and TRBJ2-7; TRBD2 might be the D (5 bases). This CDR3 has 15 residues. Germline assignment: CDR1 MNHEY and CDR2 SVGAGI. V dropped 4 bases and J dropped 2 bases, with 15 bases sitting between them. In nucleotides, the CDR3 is TGTGCCAGCAGTTTTTCAACCGGGGAAACCTACGAGCAGTACGTC. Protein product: CASSFSTGETYEQYV.

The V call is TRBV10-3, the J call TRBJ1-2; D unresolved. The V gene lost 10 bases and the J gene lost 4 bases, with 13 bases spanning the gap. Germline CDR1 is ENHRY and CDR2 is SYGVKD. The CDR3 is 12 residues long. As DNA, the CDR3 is TGTGCCACCGAGGAGGGAGGCTATGGCTACACCTTC. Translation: CATEEGGYGYTF.

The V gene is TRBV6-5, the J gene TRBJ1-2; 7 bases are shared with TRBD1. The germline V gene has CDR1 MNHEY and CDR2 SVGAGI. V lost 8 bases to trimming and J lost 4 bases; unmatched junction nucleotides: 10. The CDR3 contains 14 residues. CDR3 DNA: TGTGCCAGCGGGCTCTCGGGACAGACCTATGGCTACACCTTC. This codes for CASGLSGQTYGYTF.

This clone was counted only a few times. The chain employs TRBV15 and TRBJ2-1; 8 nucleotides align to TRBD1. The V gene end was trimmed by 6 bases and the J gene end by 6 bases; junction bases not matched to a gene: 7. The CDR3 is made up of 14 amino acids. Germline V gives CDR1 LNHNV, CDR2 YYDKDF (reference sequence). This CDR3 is CATRPRGPGNEQFF. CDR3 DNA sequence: TGTGCCACCAGACCCAGGGGGCCCGGCAATGAGCAGTTCTTC.

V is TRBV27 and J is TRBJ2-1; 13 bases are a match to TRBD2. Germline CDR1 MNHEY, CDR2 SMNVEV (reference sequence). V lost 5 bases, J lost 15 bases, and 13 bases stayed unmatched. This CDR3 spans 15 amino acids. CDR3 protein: CASSRGLAGVGGAFF. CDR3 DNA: TGTGCCAGCAGTCGAGGACTAGCGGGGGTAGGGGGCGCGTTCTTC.

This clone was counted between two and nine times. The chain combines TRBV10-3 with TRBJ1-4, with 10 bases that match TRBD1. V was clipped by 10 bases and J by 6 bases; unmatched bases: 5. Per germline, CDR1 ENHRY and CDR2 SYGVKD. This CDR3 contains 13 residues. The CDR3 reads CATAGTGDEKLFF. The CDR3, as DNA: TGTGCCACCGCCGGGACAGGGGATGAAAAACTGTTTTTT.

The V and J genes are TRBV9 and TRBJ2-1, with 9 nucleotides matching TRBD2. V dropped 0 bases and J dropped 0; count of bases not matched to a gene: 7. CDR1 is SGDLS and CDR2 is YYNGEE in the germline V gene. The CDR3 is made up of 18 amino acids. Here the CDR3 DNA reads TGTGCCAGCAGCGTAGGTCCTAGCGGGGTTTTCTCCTACAATGAGCAGTTCTTC. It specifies CASSVGPSGVFSYNEQFF. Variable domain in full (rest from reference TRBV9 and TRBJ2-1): DSGVTQTPKHLITATGQRVTLRCSPRSGDLSVYWYQQSLDQGLQFLIQYYNGEERAKGNILERFSAQQFPDLHSELNLSSLELGDSALYFCASSVGPSGVFSYNEQFFGPGTRLTVL.

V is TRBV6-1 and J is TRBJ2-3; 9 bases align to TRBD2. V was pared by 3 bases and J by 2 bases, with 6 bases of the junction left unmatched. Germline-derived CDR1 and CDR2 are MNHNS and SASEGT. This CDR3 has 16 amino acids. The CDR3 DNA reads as TGTGCCAGCAGTGACCTTAGCGGGGGCATCACAGATACGCAGTATTTT. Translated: CASSDLSGGITDTQYF.

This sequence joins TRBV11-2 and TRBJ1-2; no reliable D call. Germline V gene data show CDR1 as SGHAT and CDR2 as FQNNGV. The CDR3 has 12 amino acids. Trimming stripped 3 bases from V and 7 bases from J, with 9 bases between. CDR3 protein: CASSFGEGGYTF. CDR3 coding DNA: TGTGCCAGCAGCTTCGGGGAAGGTGGCTACACCTTC.

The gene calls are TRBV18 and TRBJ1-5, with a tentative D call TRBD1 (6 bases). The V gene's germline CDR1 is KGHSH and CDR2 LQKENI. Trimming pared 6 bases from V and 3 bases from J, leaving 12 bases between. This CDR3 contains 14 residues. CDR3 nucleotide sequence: TGTGCCAGCTCGCTGGACAGCACCAATCAGCCCCAGCATTTT. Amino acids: CASSLDSTNQPQHF.

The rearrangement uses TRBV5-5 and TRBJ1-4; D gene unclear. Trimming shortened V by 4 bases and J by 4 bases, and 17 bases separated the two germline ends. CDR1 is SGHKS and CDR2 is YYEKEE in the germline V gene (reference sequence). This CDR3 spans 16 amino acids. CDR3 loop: CASSQPPRANNEKLFF. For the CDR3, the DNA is TGTGCCAGCAGCCAACCCCCGCGCGCCAATAATGAAAAACTGTTTTTT.

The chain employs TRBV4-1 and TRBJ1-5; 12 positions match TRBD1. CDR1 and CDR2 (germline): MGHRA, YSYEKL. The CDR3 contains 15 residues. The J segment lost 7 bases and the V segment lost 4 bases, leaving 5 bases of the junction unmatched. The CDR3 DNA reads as TGCGCCAGCAGCCCGGGACAGGGGGCTTCACAGCCCCAGCATTTT. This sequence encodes CASSPGQGASQPQHF.